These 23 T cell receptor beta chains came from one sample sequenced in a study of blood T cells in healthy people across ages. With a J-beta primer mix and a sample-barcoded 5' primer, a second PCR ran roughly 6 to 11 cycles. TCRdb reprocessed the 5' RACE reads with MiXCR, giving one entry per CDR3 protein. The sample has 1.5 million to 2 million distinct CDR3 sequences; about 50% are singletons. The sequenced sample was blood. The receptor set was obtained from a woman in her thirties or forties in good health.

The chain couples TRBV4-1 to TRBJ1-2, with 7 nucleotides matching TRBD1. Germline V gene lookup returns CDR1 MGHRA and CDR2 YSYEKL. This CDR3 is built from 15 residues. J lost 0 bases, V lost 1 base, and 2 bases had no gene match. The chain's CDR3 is CASSQVQGANYGYTF. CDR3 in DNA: TGCGCCAGCAGCCAAGTTCAGGGGGCTAACTATGGCTACACCTTC.

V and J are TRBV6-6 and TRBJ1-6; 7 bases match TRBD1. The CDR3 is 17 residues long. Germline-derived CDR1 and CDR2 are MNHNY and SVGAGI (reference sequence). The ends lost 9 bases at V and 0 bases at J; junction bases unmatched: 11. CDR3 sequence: CASHSGQPSSYNSPLHF. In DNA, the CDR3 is TGTGCCAGTCACTCGGGACAGCCGAGCTCCTATAATTCACCCCTCCACTTT.

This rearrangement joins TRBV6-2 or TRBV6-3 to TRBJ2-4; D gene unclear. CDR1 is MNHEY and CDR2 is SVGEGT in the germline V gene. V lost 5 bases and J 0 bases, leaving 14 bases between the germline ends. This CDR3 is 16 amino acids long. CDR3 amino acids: CASSTWGSTAKNIQYF. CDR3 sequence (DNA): TGTGCCAGCAGTACCTGGGGATCCACAGCCAAAAACATTCAGTACTTC.

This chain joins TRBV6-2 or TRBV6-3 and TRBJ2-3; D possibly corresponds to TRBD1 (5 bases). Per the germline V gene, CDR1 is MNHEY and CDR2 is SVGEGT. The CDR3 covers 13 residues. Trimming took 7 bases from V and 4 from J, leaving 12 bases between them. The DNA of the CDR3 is TGTGCCAGCAAATTTAGGGGTGCAGATACGCAGTATTTT. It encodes CASKFRGADTQYF.

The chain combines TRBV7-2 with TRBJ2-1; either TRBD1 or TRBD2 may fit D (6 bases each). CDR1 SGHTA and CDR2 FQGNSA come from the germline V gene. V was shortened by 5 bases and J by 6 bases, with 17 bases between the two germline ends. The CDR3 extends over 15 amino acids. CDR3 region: CASSPRGLLGNEQFF. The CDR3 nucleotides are TGTGCCAGCAGCCCCCGGGGGCTCTTGGGCAATGAGCAGTTCTTC.

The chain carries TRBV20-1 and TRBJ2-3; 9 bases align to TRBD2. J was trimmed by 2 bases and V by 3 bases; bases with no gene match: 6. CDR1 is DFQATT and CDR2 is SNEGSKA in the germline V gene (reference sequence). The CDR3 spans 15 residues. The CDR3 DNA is TGCAGTGCTAGCGTGGGACTAGCCACCACAGATACGCAGTATTTT. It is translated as CSASVGLATTDTQYF.

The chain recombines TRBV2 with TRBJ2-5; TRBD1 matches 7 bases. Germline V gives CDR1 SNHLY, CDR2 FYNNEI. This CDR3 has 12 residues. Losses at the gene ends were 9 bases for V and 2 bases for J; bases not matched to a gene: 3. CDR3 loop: CASKGQQETQYF. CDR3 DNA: TGTGCCAGTAAGGGACAGCAAGAGACCCAGTACTTC. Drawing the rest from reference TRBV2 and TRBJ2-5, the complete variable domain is EPEVTQTPSHQVTQMGQEVILRCVPISNHLYFYWYRQILGQKVEFLVSFYNNEISEKSEIFDDQFSVERPDGSNFTLKIRSTKLEDSAMYFCASKGQQETQYFGPGTRLLVL.

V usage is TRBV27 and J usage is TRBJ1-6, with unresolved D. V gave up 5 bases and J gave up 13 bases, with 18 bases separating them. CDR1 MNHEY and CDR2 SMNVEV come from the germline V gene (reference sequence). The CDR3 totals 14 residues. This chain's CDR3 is CASSPWTSIGPLHF. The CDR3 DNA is TGTGCCAGCAGTCCATGGACCTCTATTGGGCCCCTCCACTTT.

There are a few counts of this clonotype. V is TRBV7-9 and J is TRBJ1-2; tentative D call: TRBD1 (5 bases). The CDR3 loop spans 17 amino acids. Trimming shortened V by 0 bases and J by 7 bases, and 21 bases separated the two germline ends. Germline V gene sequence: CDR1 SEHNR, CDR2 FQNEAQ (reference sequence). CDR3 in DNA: TGTGCCAGCAGCTTAGCCAGGGCCAGTCCGGGCAAAGGTGGCTACACCTTC. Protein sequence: CASSLARASPGKGGYTF. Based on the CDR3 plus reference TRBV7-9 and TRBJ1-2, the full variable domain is DTGVSQNPRHKITKRGQNVTFRCDPISEHNRLYWYRQTLGQGPEFLTYFQNEAQLEKSRLLSDRFSAERPKGSFSTLEIQRTEQGDSAMYLCASSLARASPGKGGYTFGSGTRLTVV.

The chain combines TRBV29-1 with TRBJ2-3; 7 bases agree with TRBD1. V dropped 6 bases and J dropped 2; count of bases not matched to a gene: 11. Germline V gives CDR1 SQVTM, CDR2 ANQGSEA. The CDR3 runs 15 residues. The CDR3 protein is CSVTGASLYTDTQYF. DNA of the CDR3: TGCAGCGTAACAGGGGCCTCCTTATACACAGATACGCAGTATTTT.

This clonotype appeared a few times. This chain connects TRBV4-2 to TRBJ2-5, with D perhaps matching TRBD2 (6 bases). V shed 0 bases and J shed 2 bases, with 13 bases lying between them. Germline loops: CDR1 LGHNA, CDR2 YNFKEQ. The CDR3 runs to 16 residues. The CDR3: CASSQERWGEQETQYF. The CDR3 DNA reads TGTGCCAGCAGCCAAGAACGGTGGGGGGAACAAGAGACCCAGTACTTC.

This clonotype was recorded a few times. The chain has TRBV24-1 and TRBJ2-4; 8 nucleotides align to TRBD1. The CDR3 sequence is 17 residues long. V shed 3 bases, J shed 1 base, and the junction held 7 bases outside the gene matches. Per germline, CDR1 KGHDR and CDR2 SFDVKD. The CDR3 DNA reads TGTGCCACCAGTGATACAGGGGGTCTCTTCGCCAAAAACATTCAGTACTTC. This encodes CATSDTGGLFAKNIQYF.

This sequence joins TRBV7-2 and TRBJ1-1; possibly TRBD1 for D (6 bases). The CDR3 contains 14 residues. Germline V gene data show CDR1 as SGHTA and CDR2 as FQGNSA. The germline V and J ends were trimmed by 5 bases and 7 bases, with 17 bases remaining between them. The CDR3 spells CASSPRGGPFEAFF. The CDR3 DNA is TGTGCCAGCAGCCCCCGGGGGGGCCCATTTGAAGCTTTCTTT. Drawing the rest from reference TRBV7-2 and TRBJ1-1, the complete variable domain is GAGVSQSPSNKVTEKGKDVELRCDPISGHTALYWYRQSLGQGLEFLIYFQGNSAPDKSGLPSDRFSAERTGGSVSTLTIQRTQQEDSAVYLCASSPRGGPFEAFFGQGTRLTVV.

The CDR3 reads CASSQDRPRSPLHF. Here the CDR3 DNA reads TGCGCCAGCAGCCAAGATCGACCTAGATCACCCCTCCACTTT. V is TRBV4-1 and J is TRBJ1-6; D is undetermined. Germline lookup yields CDR1 MGHRA and CDR2 YSYEKL. V lost 0 bases to trimming and J lost 10 bases, with 10 bases between them. The CDR3 runs 14 residues.

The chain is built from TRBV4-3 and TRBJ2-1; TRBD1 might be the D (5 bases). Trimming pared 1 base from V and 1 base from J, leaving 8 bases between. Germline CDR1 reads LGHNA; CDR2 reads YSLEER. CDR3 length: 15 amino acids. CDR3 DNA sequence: TGCGCCAGCAGCCAAGCGGCAGGGTCCTACAATGAGCAGTTCTTC. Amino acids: CASSQAAGSYNEQFF.

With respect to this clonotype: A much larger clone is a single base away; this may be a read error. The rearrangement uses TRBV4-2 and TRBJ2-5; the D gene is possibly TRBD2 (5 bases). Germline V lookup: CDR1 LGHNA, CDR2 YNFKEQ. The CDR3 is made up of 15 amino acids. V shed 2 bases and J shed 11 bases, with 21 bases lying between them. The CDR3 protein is CASSQQIGGLSEQYF. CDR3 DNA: TGTGCCAGCAGCCAACAAATCGGAGGACTCAGTGAGCAGTACTTC.

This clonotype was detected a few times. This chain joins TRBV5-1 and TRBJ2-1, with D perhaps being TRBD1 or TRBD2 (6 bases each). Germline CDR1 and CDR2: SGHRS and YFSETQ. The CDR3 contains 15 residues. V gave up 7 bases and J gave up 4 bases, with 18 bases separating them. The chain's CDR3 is CASFIWGAPYNEQFF. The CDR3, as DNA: TGCGCCAGCTTCATTTGGGGGGCGCCTTACAATGAGCAGTTCTTC.

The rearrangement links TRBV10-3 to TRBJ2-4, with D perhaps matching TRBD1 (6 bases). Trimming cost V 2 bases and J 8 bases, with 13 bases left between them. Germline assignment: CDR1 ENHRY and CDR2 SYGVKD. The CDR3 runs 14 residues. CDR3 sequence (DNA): TGTGCCATCAGTGAGGCAGGGGATGCGTACATTCAGTACTTC. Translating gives CAISEAGDAYIQYF.

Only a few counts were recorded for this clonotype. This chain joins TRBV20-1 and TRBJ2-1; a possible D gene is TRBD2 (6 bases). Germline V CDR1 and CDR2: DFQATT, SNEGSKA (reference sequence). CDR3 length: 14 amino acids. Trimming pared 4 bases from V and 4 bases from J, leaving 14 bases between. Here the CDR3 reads CSATIGTLYNEQFF. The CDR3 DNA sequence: TGCAGTGCTACGATCGGGACTCTTTACAATGAGCAGTTCTTC.

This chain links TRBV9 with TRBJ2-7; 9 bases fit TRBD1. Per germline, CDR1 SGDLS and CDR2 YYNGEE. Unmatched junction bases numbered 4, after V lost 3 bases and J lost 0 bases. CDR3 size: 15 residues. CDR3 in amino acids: CASSAKQGASYEQYF. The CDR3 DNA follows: TGTGCCAGCAGCGCAAAACAGGGGGCCTCCTACGAGCAGTACTTC.

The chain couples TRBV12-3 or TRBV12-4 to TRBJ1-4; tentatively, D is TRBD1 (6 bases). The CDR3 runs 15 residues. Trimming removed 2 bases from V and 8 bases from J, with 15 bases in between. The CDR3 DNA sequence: TGTGCCAGCAGTTTAAGTGCGGGGGCAAACGAAAAACTGTTTTTT. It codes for CASSLSAGANEKLFF.

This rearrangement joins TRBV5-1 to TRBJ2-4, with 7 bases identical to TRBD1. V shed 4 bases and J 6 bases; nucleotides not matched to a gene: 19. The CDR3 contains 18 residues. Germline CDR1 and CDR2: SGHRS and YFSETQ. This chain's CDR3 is CASSGRNRDSIIINIQYF. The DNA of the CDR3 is TGCGCCAGCAGCGGGAGAAATCGGGACAGCATCATTATAAACATTCAGTACTTC.

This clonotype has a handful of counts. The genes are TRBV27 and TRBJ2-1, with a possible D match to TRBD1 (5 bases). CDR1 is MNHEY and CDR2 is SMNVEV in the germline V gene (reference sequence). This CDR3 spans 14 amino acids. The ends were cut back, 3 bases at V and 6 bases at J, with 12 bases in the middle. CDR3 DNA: TGTGCCAGCAGTTTGGCCGTGGGGCCCAATGAGCAGTTCTTC. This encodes CASSLAVGPNEQFF.